This TCR beta chain is drawn from a study of beta chain features in type 1 diabetes. Study-level points and caveats: Any HLA-type effect on TCRB rearrangement remained unresolved here. High-TCR-expressing cells could be over-represented by cDNA sequencing. Shortening of TCRB CDR3s, moderate but significant, appeared in all four CD4+ subsets of Type 1 diabetes patients.

Cell sorting via CD45RO/CCR7/CD25/CD127/CD95/CD27 was performed to obtain CD4+ naive, central memory, regulatory and stem cell-like memory cells. cDNA synthesis used the whole RNA isolate, giving expressed TCRB sequences. Sequencing was performed with immunoSEQ multiplex PCR; in TCRdb, only in-frame clones are kept and a portion is missing. Of a few hundred thousand clones listed, less than 20% were seen once; the top ten hold roughly 0.045%. This clone appeared a few times. The antigen is unknown. CDR3 size: 15 residues. The V gene end was trimmed by 3 bases and the J gene end by 7 bases; junction bases not matched to a gene: 8. CDR1 is KGHSH and CDR2 is LQKENI in the germline V gene.

This clonotype originated in a woman aged 18-29 years in good health. Sequencing input: naive CD4+ T cells from blood. The chain is built from TRBV18 and TRBJ2-7, with 11 bases lining up with TRBD1. This chain's CDR3 is CASSPTDRGRWEQYF. In DNA form, the CDR3 reads TGTGCCAGCTCACCCACGGACAGGGGGCGCTGGGAGCAGTACTTC.